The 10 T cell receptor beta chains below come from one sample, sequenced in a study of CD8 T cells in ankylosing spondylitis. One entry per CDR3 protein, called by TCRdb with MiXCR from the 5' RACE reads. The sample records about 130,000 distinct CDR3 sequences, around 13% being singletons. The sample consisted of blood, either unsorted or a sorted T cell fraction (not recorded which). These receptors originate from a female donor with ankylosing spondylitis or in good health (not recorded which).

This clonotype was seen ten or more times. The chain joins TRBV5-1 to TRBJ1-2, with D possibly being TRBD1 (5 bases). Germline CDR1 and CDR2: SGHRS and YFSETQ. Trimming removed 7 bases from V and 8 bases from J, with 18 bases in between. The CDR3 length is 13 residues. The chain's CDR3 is CASRGVGVEGYTF. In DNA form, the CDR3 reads TGCGCCAGCCGAGGGGTCGGGGTGGAAGGCTACACCTTC. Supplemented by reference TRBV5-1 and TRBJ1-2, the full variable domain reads KAGVTQTPRYLIKTRGQQVTLSCSPISGHRSVSWYQQTPGQGLQFLFEYFSETQRNKGNFPGRFSGRQFSNSRSEMNVSTLELGDSALYLCASRGVGVEGYTFGSGTRLTVV.

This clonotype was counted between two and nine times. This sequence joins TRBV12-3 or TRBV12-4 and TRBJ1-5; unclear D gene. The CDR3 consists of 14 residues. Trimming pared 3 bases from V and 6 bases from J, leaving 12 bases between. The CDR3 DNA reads TGTGCCAGCAGTTTTTCCGGTCCCGGTCAGCCCCAGCATTTT. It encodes CASSFSGPGQPQHF.

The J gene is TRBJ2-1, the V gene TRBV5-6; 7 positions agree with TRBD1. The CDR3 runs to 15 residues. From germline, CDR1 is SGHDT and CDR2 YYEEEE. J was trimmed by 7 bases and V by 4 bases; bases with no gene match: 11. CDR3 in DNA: TGTGCCAGCAGCGATTGGACAGGTCTTACAAATGAGCAGTTCTTC. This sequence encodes CASSDWTGLTNEQFF.

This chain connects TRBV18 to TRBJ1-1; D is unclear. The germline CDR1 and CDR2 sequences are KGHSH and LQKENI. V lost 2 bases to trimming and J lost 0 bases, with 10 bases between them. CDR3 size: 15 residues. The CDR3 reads CASSPIEVMNTEAFF. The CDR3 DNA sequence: TGTGCCAGCTCACCAATTGAGGTTATGAACACTGAAGCTTTCTTT.

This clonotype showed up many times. The DNA of the CDR3 is TGTGCCAGCAGCTCGCAGACTAGCGGGAGTTCCTACGAGCAGTACTTC. Amino acids: CASSSQTSGSSYEQYF. The rearrangement uses TRBV7-9 and TRBJ2-7; 12 positions agree with TRBD2. This CDR3 is built from 16 residues. Germline CDR1 is SEHNR and CDR2 is FQNEAQ (reference sequence). V trimming: 4 bases; J trimming: 1 base; junction bases outside the gene matches: 5.

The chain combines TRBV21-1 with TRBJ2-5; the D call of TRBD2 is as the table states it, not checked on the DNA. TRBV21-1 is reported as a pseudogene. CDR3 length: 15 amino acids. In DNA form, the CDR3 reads TGTGCCAGCAGCGTCGGGAGCCCACCTAAAGAGACCCAGTACTTC. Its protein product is CASSVGSPPKETQYF.

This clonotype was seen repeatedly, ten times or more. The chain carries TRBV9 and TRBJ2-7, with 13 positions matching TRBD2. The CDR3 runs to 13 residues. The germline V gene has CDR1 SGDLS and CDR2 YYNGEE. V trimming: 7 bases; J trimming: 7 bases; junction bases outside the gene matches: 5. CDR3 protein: CASGTSGVSEQYF. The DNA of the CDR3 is TGTGCCAGCGGGACTAGCGGGGTTTCGGAGCAGTACTTC.

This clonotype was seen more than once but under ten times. This CDR3 is CASSPRVGGYTF. The CDR3 DNA reads TGTGCCAGCAGCCCTCGGGTAGGGGGCTACACCTTC. J is TRBJ1-2 and V is TRBV12-3 or TRBV12-4; no firm D call. V shed 6 bases and J shed 8 bases, with 13 bases lying between them. The CDR3 runs 12 residues.

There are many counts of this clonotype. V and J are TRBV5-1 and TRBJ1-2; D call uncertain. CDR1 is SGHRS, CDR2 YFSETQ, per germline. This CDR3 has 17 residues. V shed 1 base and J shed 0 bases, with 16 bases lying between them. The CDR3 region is CASSLFRAFPPNYGYTF. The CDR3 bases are TGCGCCAGCAGCTTGTTCCGGGCTTTCCCCCCTAACTATGGCTACACCTTC.

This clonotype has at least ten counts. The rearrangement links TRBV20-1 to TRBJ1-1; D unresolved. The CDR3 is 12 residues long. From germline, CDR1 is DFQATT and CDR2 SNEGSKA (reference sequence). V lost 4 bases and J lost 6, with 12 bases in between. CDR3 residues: CSANMDGSEAFF. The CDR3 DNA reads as TGCAGTGCTAATATGGACGGTTCTGAAGCTTTCTTT.